The entry that follows covers one TCR beta chain sequence. Its antigen remains unidentified. Repertoires were generated with immunoSEQ multiplex PCR, while TCRdb's copy carries only in-frame clones and drops some. The sample lists 75,000 to 100,000 clones; roughly four fifths were seen once. The data were taken from a study of PD-1 blockade in classical Hodgkin lymphoma. CDR3 size: 14 residues. The trim removed 4 bases at V and 2 bases at J, leaving 4 bases unmatched. The V gene's germline CDR1 is SGHKS and CDR2 YYEKEE (reference sequence). Study-level findings and limits: Complete responders had baseline diversity similar to newly diagnosed patients. Any patient who commenced nivolumab under 1 year after ASCT was excluded.

Every patient experienced relapse after autologous stem cell transplantation, and brentuximab vedotin exposure varied. The source material was peripheral blood mononuclear cells (PBMCs), sampled before the second cycle of nivolumab. This chain links TRBV5-5 with TRBJ2-7, with 9 nucleotides matching TRBD1. The TCR comes from a human donor with classical Hodgkin lymphoma. CDR3 residues: CASSHRQGAYEQYF. CDR3 bases: TGTGCCAGCAGCCATCGACAGGGGGCCTACGAGCAGTACTTC.